This T cell receptor (beta chain) was sequenced in a study of T-cell memory formation after mild COVID-19. TCRdb called the 5' RACE reads again in MiXCR, with one record for every CDR3 protein. The sample consists of almost 550,000 distinct CDR3 sequences, around 20% of them appearing once. Germline V gene data show CDR1 as MRHNA and CDR2 as SNTAGT. The germline V and J ends were trimmed by 0 bases and 5 bases, with 8 bases remaining between them. This CDR3 is 14 amino acids long. In its sample, this clonotype was seen many times. Sample: PBMCs or a T cell subset sorted from them (not recorded which). The rearrangement joins TRBV6-4 to TRBJ2-1, with a tentative D call TRBD2 (5 bases). The receptor comes from an adult woman who had mild COVID-19 (a few samples of this study predate the infection). Cell type and time point are not known. CDR3 nucleotides: TGTGCCAGCAGTGACTCAGGCGGGCACAATGAGCAGTTCTTC. As protein: CASSDSGGHNEQFF.